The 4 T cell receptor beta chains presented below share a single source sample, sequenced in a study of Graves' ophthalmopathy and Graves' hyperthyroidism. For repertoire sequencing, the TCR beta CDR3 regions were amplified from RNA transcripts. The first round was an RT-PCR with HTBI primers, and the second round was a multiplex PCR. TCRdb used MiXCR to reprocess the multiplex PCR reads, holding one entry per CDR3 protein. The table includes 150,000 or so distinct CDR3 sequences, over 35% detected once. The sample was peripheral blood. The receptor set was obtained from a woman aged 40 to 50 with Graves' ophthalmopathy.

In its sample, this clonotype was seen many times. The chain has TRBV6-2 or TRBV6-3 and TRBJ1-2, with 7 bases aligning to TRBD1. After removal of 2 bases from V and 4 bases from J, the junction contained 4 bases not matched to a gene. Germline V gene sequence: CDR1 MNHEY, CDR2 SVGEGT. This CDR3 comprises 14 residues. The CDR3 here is CASSYDREGYGYTF. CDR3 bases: TGTGCCAGCAGTTACGACAGGGAAGGCTATGGCTACACCTTC.

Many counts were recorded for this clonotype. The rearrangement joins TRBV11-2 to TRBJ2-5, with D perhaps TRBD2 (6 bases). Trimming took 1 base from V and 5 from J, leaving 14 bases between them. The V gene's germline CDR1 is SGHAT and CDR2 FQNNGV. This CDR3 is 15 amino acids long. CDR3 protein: CASSLGVGGMETQYF. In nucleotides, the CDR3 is TGTGCCAGCAGCTTAGGGGTAGGAGGGATGGAGACCCAGTACTTC.

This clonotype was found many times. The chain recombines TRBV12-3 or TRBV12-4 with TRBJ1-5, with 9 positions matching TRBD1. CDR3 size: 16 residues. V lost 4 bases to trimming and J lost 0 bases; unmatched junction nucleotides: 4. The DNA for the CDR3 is TGTGCCAGCAGTTCGGGACAGGGCAATAGCAATCAGCCCCAGCATTTT. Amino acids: CASSSGQGNSNQPQHF.

The CDR3 spells CASSLASGPGSPLHF. Here the CDR3 DNA reads TGTGCCAGCAGCTTAGCGTCGGGCCCCGGTTCACCCCTCCACTTT. V usage is TRBV7-2 and J usage is TRBJ1-6; the D is unclear. CDR3 length: 15 amino acids. The germline V gene encodes CDR1 SGHTA and CDR2 FQGNSA. The V gene lost 0 bases and the J gene lost 9 bases, with 12 bases spanning the gap.